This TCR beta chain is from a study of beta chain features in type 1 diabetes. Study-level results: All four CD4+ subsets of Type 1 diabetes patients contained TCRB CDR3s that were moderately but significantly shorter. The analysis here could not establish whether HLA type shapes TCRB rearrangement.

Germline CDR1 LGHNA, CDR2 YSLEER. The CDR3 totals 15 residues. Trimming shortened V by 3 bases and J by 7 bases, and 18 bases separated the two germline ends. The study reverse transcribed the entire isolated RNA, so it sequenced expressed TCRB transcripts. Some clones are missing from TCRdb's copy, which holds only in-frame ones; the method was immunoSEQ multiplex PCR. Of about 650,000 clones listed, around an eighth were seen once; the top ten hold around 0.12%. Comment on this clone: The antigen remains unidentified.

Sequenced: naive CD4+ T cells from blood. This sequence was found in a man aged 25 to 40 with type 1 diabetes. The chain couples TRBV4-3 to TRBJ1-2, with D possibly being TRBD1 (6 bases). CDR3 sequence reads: CASSQFLQGPRGYTF. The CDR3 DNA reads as TGCGCCAGCAGCCAGTTCCTTCAGGGGCCTCGTGGCTACACCTTC.